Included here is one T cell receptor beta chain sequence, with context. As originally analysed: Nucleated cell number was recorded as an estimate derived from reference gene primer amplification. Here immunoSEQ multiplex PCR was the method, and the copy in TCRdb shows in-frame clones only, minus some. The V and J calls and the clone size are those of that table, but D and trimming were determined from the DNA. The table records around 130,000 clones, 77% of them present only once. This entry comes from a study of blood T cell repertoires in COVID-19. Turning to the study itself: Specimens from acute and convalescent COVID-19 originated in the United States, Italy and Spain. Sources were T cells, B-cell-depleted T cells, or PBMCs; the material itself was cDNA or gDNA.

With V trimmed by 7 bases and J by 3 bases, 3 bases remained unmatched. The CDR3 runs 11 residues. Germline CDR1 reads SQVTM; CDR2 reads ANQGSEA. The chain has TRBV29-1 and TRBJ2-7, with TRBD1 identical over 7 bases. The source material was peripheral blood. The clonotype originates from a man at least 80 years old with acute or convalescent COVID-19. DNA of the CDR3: TGCAGCGCGACAGGGAACTACGAGCAGTACTTC. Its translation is CSATGNYEQYF.